Listed here are 30 T cell receptor beta chains from one sample, sequenced in a study of CD8 T cells in ankylosing spondylitis. TCRdb reprocessed the 5' RACE reads via MiXCR and lists one record per CDR3 protein. The profile shows about 390,000 distinct CDR3 sequences, under 25% of them singletons. Antigens for these TCRs are unknown. Overall study results and limits: Roughly 8 highly homologous variants formed a TCR beta motif that appeared characteristic of ankylosing spondylitis blood.

Material for sequencing was blood, either unsorted or a sorted T cell fraction (not recorded which). These receptors all stem from a male donor with ankylosing spondylitis.

The sample holds a few counts of this clonotype. CDR3 coding DNA: TGTGCCAGCAGTTTCGGACAGGGGGCGAGAGTAAATCAGCCCCAGCATTTT. This translates into CASSFGQGARVNQPQHF. The chain has TRBV6-2 or TRBV6-3 and TRBJ1-5; 11 bases are a match to TRBD1. Trimming cost V 4 bases and J 4 bases; bases outside gene matches: 9. CDR1 and CDR2 (germline): MNHEY, SVGEGT. The CDR3 totals 17 residues.

This clonotype was recorded many times. This chain joins TRBV20-1 and TRBJ2-1; no firm D call. V lost 5 bases, J lost 4 bases, and 6 bases lay in between. CDR1 DFQATT and CDR2 SNEGSKA come from the germline V gene (reference sequence). The CDR3 sequence is 11 residues long. In nucleotides, the CDR3 is TGCAGTGCTCAGGAATACAATGAGCAGTTCTTC. Protein: CSAQEYNEQFF.

This clonotype was counted a few times. The chain employs TRBV7-3 and TRBJ2-7; TRBD2 agrees at 8 bases. In germline, CDR1 is SGHTA, CDR2 FQGTGA. The CDR3 totals 15 residues. After removal of 4 bases from V and 3 bases from J, the junction contained 8 bases not matched to a gene. CDR3 nucleotide sequence: TGTGCCAGCAGCTCGGGCTTAGCGGGGTACTACGAGCAGTACTTC. Protein product: CASSSGLAGYYEQYF.

J is TRBJ2-7 and V is TRBV20-1; 9 nucleotides align to TRBD2. CDR1 and CDR2 from the germline V gene are DFQATT and SNEGSKA (reference sequence). This CDR3 comprises 16 residues. The trim removed 3 bases at V and 0 bases at J, leaving 9 bases unmatched. The CDR3 protein is CSARDWGLAVSYEQYF. CDR3 DNA sequence: TGCAGTGCTAGGGACTGGGGACTAGCAGTCTCCTACGAGCAGTACTTC.

This rearrangement joins TRBV14 to TRBJ2-2, with 8 bases lining up with TRBD1. CDR1 SGHDN and CDR2 FVKESK come from the germline V gene. With V trimmed by 3 bases and J by 4 bases, 4 bases remained unmatched. The CDR3 is 15 amino acids. This CDR3 is CASSQMTGVTGELFF. CDR3 sequence (DNA): TGTGCCAGCAGCCAGATGACAGGGGTCACCGGGGAGCTGTTTTTT.

The V call is TRBV7-8, the J call TRBJ2-3; the D gene is possibly TRBD2 (6 bases). The CDR3 loop spans 14 amino acids. Germline V gene sequence: CDR1 SGHVS, CDR2 FQNEAQ. Deletions cut 6 bases from V and 0 bases from J, with 10 bases between. The CDR3 reads CASRGGASTDTQYF. CDR3 nucleotides: TGTGCCAGCAGGGGCGGGGCTAGCACAGATACGCAGTATTTT.

The chain combines TRBV12-3 or TRBV12-4 with TRBJ1-2; D possibly corresponds to TRBD1 (5 bases). CDR3 length: 16 amino acids. V lost 3 bases and J lost 4, with 18 bases in between. The CDR3 sequence is CASSLGGDHEGYGYTF. For the CDR3, the DNA is TGTGCCAGCAGTTTGGGGGGGGACCATGAGGGCTATGGCTACACCTTC.

This sequence joins TRBV3-1 and TRBJ2-7; TRBD2 matches at 8 bases. V was clipped by 0 bases and J by 1 base; unmatched bases: 5. CDR1 LGHDT and CDR2 YNNKEL come from the germline V gene (reference sequence). The CDR3 length is 16 residues. CDR3 DNA: TGTGCCAGCAGCCAAGACCTCGGGACTAGTTCCTACGAGCAGTACTTC. Translating it yields CASSQDLGTSSYEQYF.

This clonotype has only a few counts. This chain links TRBV2 with TRBJ1-4; TRBD1 agrees at 10 bases. CDR1 is SNHLY, CDR2 FYNNEI, per germline. This CDR3 region has 16 residues. V lost 6 bases and J lost 6; bases outside the gene matches: 10. The CDR3 sequence: CASSSDRGLRDEKLFF. The CDR3 DNA is TGTGCCAGCAGCAGCGACAGGGGGCTCCGGGATGAAAAACTGTTTTTT.

Many counts were recorded for this clonotype. The chain joins TRBV5-6 to TRBJ2-7, with D perhaps given as TRBD1 or TRBD2 (5 bases each). Trimming took off 4 bases at V and 1 base at J, with 21 bases between the two ends. The CDR3 is 17 amino acids. Germline V gene lookup returns CDR1 SGHDT and CDR2 YYEEEE. This CDR3 is CASSPTLGETGSYEQYF. CDR3 DNA sequence: TGTGCCAGCAGCCCCACCTTGGGGGAAACTGGGTCCTACGAGCAGTACTTC.

This clonotype was detected only a few times. The V and J genes are TRBV2 and TRBJ2-3; 9 nucleotides match TRBD1. The CDR3 contains 16 residues. The trim removed 3 bases at V and 1 base at J, leaving 5 bases unmatched. Germline CDR1 SNHLY, CDR2 FYNNEI. The CDR3 DNA follows: TGTGCCAGCAGTGATGGGACAGGGTCAGGCACAGATACGCAGTATTTT. This gives the protein CASSDGTGSGTDTQYF.

In regard to this clonotype: A much more abundant neighbour one base away suggests this may be a read error. The CDR3 region is CASSLGFPRESQYF. CDR3 nucleotide sequence: TGTGCCAGCAGCTTAGGCTTTCCTCGGGAGTCCCAGTACTTC. This chain links TRBV7-9 with TRBJ2-5; possible D gene TRBD2, 6 bases. The length of the CDR3 is 14 residues. V dropped 1 base and J dropped 9 bases, with 15 bases sitting between them. Germline CDR1 is SEHNR and CDR2 is FQNEAQ (reference sequence).

This clonotype was seen a few times. This chain uses TRBV7-6 with TRBJ2-2; TRBD1 or TRBD2 may be the D gene (7 bases each). The ends were cut back, 4 bases at V and 4 bases at J, with 16 bases in the middle. The CDR3 consists of 16 residues. Germline CDR1 SGHVS, CDR2 FNYEAQ. CDR3: CASSSQGGRSTGELFF. The DNA for the CDR3 is TGTGCCAGCAGCTCCCAGGGGGGGCGGAGCACCGGGGAGCTGTTTTTT.

This clonotype was recorded a few times. This chain joins TRBV18 and TRBJ1-1; 8 positions match TRBD1. Germline V gene lookup returns CDR1 KGHSH and CDR2 LQKENI. V shed 1 base, J shed 5 bases, and the junction held 9 bases outside the gene matches. The CDR3 has 16 amino acids. This CDR3 is CASSPLPGTGGTEAFF. CDR3 bases: TGTGCCAGCTCACCACTCCCCGGGACAGGAGGGACTGAAGCTTTCTTT.

The V call is TRBV6-5, the J call TRBJ2-3; unclear D gene. Germline V gene sequence: CDR1 MNHEY, CDR2 SVGAGI. The CDR3 totals 14 residues. V shed 4 bases and J shed 1 base, with 9 bases lying between them. The CDR3 DNA reads TGTGCCAGCAGTTTTCGCGGTCGCACAGATACGCAGTATTTT. Translation gives CASSFRGRTDTQYF.

The gene calls are TRBV12-3 or TRBV12-4 and TRBJ1-5; D may be TRBD1 (6 bases). The ends were cut back, 5 bases at V and 5 bases at J, with 16 bases in the middle. This CDR3 comprises 15 residues. In DNA form, the CDR3 reads TGTGCCAGCAGTCCCGGGGGAGGGGGGTATCAGCCCCAGCATTTT. Its translation: CASSPGGGGYQPQHF.

This clonotype has a handful of counts. This chain connects TRBV12-3 or TRBV12-4 to TRBJ2-3; D perhaps matches TRBD1 (6 bases). The CDR3 has 13 residues. Trimming removed 7 bases from V and 4 bases from J, with 12 bases in between. The CDR3 protein is CASTRDTSDTQYF. CDR3 nucleotides: TGTGCCAGCACTCGGGACACCTCAGATACGCAGTATTTT.

This clonotype was seen ten or more times. The chain recombines TRBV29-1 with TRBJ1-5, with D possibly matching TRBD1 (5 bases). The CDR3 totals 14 residues. Trimming shortened V by 8 bases and J by 0 bases, and 14 bases separated the two germline ends. The V gene's germline CDR1 is SQVTM and CDR2 ANQGSEA. For the CDR3, the DNA is TGCAGCCCCGGGACCGAGGTTAGCAATCAGCCCCAGCATTTT. Translation gives CSPGTEVSNQPQHF. The whole variable domain, remainder taken from reference TRBV29-1 and TRBJ1-5, is SAVISQKPSRDICQRGTSLTIQCQVDSQVTMMFWYRQQPGQSLTLIATANQGSEATYESGFVIDKFPISRPNLTFSTLTVSNMSPEDSSIYLCSPGTEVSNQPQHFGDGTRLSIL.

This clonotype has a handful of counts. This rearrangement joins TRBV6-1 to TRBJ1-4; D is perhaps TRBD1 (6 bases). Per the germline V gene, CDR1 is MNHNS and CDR2 is SASEGT. The V gene lost 6 bases and the J gene lost 5 bases, with 10 bases spanning the gap. The CDR3 extends over 13 amino acids. CDR3 coding DNA: TGTGCCAGCAGCAGGGGATCGAATGAAAAACTGTTTTTT. Its protein is CASSRGSNEKLFF.

V gene TRBV28 combines with J gene TRBJ2-2; 10 positions match TRBD2. Trimming removed 3 bases from V and 16 bases from J; junction bases left unmatched: 14. The V gene's germline CDR1 is MDHEN and CDR2 SYDVKM. This CDR3 contains 15 residues. CDR3 nucleotide sequence: TGTGCCAGCAGTTTCGGGGGAGGCCAAAGCGGGAGGGAGTTTTTT. Amino acid sequence: CASSFGGGQSGREFF.

There are a few counts of this clonotype. This chain links TRBV29-1 with TRBJ1-4; 7 positions match TRBD1. V lost 6 bases, J lost 7 bases, and 11 bases stayed unmatched. The CDR3 contains 14 residues. From germline, CDR1 is SQVTM and CDR2 ANQGSEA. In DNA, the CDR3 is TGCAGCGTCGCAAAATGGGACAGCGGTGAAAAACTGTTTTTT. Protein sequence: CSVAKWDSGEKLFF.

The rearrangement joins TRBV4-3 to TRBJ1-5; 8 bases line up with TRBD1. Germline CDR1 LGHNA, CDR2 YSLEER. The V gene end was trimmed by 0 bases and the J gene end by 5 bases; junction bases not matched to a gene: 6. The CDR3 consists of 16 residues. The CDR3 DNA reads as TGCGCCAGCAGCCAAGAGGGCGGACAGGGCCATCAGCCCCAGCATTTT. As protein: CASSQEGGQGHQPQHF.

There are a few counts of this clonotype. This rearrangement joins TRBV5-1 to TRBJ2-7; D gene unclear. CDR3 length: 15 residues. CDR1 and CDR2 from the germline V gene are SGHRS and YFSETQ. V was trimmed by 0 bases and J by 6 bases, leaving 16 bases between them. CDR3 residues: CASSLDGSPPGEQYF. CDR3 nucleotide sequence: TGCGCCAGCAGCTTGGATGGGTCCCCACCGGGCGAGCAGTACTTC.

This clonotype was seen a few times. V is TRBV7-8 and J is TRBJ2-5, with 8 bases identical to TRBD1. The CDR3 has 14 residues. Germline-derived CDR1 and CDR2 are SGHVS and FQNEAQ. V shed 4 bases, J shed 4 bases, and the junction held 5 bases outside the gene matches. The CDR3 DNA is TGTGCCAGCAGCTCGGGACAGGTGGGAGAGACCCAGTACTTC. Translating gives CASSSGQVGETQYF.

The chain is built from TRBV18 and TRBJ2-7; 7 nucleotides align to TRBD1. The CDR3 covers 13 residues. The germline CDR1 and CDR2 sequences are KGHSH and LQKENI. Trimming removed 5 bases from V and 5 bases from J; junction bases left unmatched: 6. The CDR3 nucleotides read TGTGCCAGCTCAACCGACAGGGTTGACGAGCAGTACTTC. Amino acid sequence: CASSTDRVDEQYF.

The V gene is TRBV28, the J gene TRBJ2-3; D ambiguous. The CDR3 has 15 residues. Between the trimmed V and J ends, which lost 2 bases and 0 bases, there was a span of 9 bases. CDR1 and CDR2 (germline): MDHEN, SYDVKM. The CDR3 protein is CASSLNAGSTDTQYF. CDR3 in DNA: TGTGCCAGCAGTTTAAACGCTGGAAGCACAGATACGCAGTATTTT.

This clonotype came up a few times. This chain connects TRBV6-1 to TRBJ1-5; TRBD1 matches 7 bases. The V gene end was trimmed by 6 bases and the J gene end by 4 bases; junction bases not matched to a gene: 3. CDR3 length: 13 residues. Germline V gene lookup returns CDR1 MNHNS and CDR2 SASEGT. The CDR3: CASRRQGNQPQHF. The CDR3 DNA follows: TGTGCCAGCAGGAGACAGGGAAATCAGCCCCAGCATTTT.

This clonotype was recorded at least ten times. One end of the junction fails to match germline, which may point to a read error. This sequence joins TRBV5-6 and TRBJ2-5; no clear D gene. Germline CDR1 is SGHDT and CDR2 is YYEEEE. The length of the CDR3 is 11 residues. The CDR3 sequence is CASSLTETQYF. In nucleotides, the CDR3 is TGCGCCAGCAGCTTGACAGAGACCCAGTACTTC.

The rearrangement links TRBV28 to TRBJ1-5; maybe TRBD1 (5 bases). The CDR3 contains 14 residues. CDR1 MDHEN and CDR2 SYDVKM come from the germline V gene. The V end was cut by 3 bases, the J end by 5 bases, with 11 bases between. The chain's CDR3 is CASSFMTADQPQHF. Written as DNA, the CDR3 is TGTGCCAGCAGTTTCATGACAGCGGATCAGCCCCAGCATTTT.

This clonotype came up a few times. The gene calls are TRBV7-6 and TRBJ2-1; D perhaps matches TRBD2 (6 bases). V lost 0 bases and J lost 9, with 18 bases in between. The CDR3 loop spans 16 amino acids. Germline V CDR1 and CDR2: SGHVS, FNYEAQ. The CDR3 bases are TGTGCCAGCAGCTTAGCGGGGACTCTTCTGGTCACTGAGCAGTTCTTC. Translation: CASSLAGTLLVTEQFF.